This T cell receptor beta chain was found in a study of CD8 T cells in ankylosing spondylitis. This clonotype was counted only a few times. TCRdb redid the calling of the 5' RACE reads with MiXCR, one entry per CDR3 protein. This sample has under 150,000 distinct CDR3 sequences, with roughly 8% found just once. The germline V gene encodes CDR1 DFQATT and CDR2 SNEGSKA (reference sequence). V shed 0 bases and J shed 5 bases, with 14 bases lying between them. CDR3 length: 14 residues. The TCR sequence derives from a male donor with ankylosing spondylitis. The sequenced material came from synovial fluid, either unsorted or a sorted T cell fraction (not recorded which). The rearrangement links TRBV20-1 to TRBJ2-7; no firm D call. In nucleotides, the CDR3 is TGCAGTGCTAGAGAGGGAACGGCCCTCCACGAGCAGTACTTC. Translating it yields CSAREGTALHEQYF.